Sequencing of this TCR beta chain was carried out in a study of blood T cell repertoires in COVID-19. On the study more broadly: Collection of acute and convalescent COVID-19 samples took place in the United States, Italy and Spain. T cells, B-cell-depleted T cells, or PBMCs supplied cDNA or gDNA.

In the original workflow: The authors estimated nucleated cell counts from reference gene primer amplification. TCRdb's table, derived via immunoSEQ multiplex PCR, lists solely in-frame clones and lacks some. V and J calls and clone size are those listed in that table; D and trimming were worked out from the DNA. The sample lists more than 300,000 clones; 70% to 90% were seen once. Patients in Seattle were enrolled during active infection, then followed longitudinally. CDR1 is SNHLY, CDR2 FYNNEI, per germline. This CDR3 has 17 residues. With 7 bases clipped from V and 3 bases from J, the junction kept 18 bases outside the gene matches.

This receptor was obtained from a woman younger than 45 with COVID-19, enrolled during active disease. The J gene is TRBJ2-7, the V gene TRBV2; 7 bases map to TRBD2. The sequenced sample was peripheral blood. CDR3 residues: CASNNPTSGVSRYEQYF. The CDR3 DNA reads TGTGCCAGCAATAACCCCACAAGCGGGGTATCCCGCTACGAGCAGTACTTC.